This TCR beta chain comes out of a study of blood T cell repertoires in COVID-19. Using immunoSEQ multiplex PCR, the repertoire was profiled, and TCRdb retains in-frame clones only, with some absent. The data show some 190,000 clones, approximately 81% seen once. This clone has a handful of counts. Followed over time, Seattle patients had been enrolled while infection was active. Germline CDR1 and CDR2: MGHDK and SYGVNS. The CDR3 length is 14 residues. Deletions cut 1 base from V and 3 bases from J, with 10 bases between. The clonotype was recovered from a person aged 70 to 85 with COVID-19, enrolled during active disease. The V gene is TRBV25-1, the J gene TRBJ2-7, with D tentatively TRBD1 (5 bases). Material for sequencing was peripheral blood. The CDR3 spells CASSEWGQNYEQYF. CDR3 coding DNA: TGTGCCAGCAGTGAATGGGGCCAAAACTACGAGCAGTACTTC.